This entry is about one T cell receptor (beta chain). Its antigen remains unidentified. The CDR3 has 15 residues. V lost 2 bases and J 2 bases, leaving 12 bases between the germline ends. Germline V gene lookup returns CDR1 SGHNT and CDR2 YYREEE (reference sequence). The data belong to a study of cytomegalovirus exposure and HLA in healthy donors. Primers included in the PCR were 60 Vbeta and 13 Jbeta primers. The data were produced by immunoSEQ multiplex PCR, yet TCRdb's version contains in-frame clones alone and is incomplete. The sample carries about 240,000 clones, 81% recorded once. Notes on the study in general: A later look showed TCR association rates differing by HLA locus, highest for DRB1 and lowest for HLA-C.

This receptor was taken from an older woman in good health and CMV-seropositive. J is TRBJ2-3 and V is TRBV5-4; D perhaps matches TRBD2 (5 bases). Sequencing used PBMCs. The CDR3, as DNA: TGTGCCAGCAGCTTTGGACTGGATCCCACAGATACGCAGTATTTT. The encoded protein is CASSFGLDPTDTQYF.